This is a list of T cell receptor beta chains from one sample in a study of T cells in localized non-small cell lung cancer. Generated by immunoSEQ multiplex PCR, the TCRdb table keeps only in-frame clones and is missing some. The repertoire holds about 25,000 clones, with 70% to 90% as singletons. The sample here was peripheral blood mononuclear cells, taken before any cancer treatment. These receptors all stem from a woman aged 35 to 75 with stage III lung adenocarcinoma. CDR3s include the opening cysteine and the closing phenylalanine or tryptophan. The D gene is left open where the match is weak. A clone size is listed for some rows: how often the clone was seen (once, few, many), or a class if it is expanded.

CDR3: CASSVGKWGEKLFF
DNA: TGTGCCAGCAGCGTAGGGAAGTGGGGTGAAAAACTGTTTTTT
V: TRBV9
J: TRBJ1-4
size: once
D: .

CDR3: CASSLSTANQPQHF
DNA: TGTGCCAGCAGCTTATCGACAGCGAATCAGCCCCAGCATTTT
V: TRBV7-2
J: TRBJ1-5
size: .
D: .

CDR3: CASSQERGSSNEKLFF
DNA: TGCGCCAGCAGCCAAGAACGGGGGAGTAGTAATGAAAAACTGTTTTTT
V: TRBV4-1
J: TRBJ1-4
size: once
D: .

CDR3: CASSLDQGIYNEQFF
DNA: TGTGCCAGCAGCTTGGATCAGGGGATCTACAATGAGCAGTTCTTC
V: TRBV5-5
J: TRBJ2-1
size: .
D: .

CDR3: CSVRGRSYNEQFF
DNA: TGCAGCGTTAGGGGGCGATCCTACAATGAGCAGTTCTTC
V: TRBV29-1
J: TRBJ2-1
size: .
D: TRBD1

CDR3: CASSSGRTGLSNQPQHF
DNA: TGTGCCAGCAGCTCAGGTAGGACAGGGCTTAGCAATCAGCCCCAGCATTTT
V: TRBV5-8
J: TRBJ1-5
size: .
D: TRBD1

CDR3: CASSRGGQRRVTEAFF
DNA: TGTGCCAGCAGCCGCGGGGGACAGAGAAGGGTCACTGAAGCTTTCTTT
V: TRBV7-9
J: TRBJ1-1
size: .
D: TRBD1

CDR3: CASSPSGQHGGSTEAFF
DNA: TGTGCCAGCTCACCTAGTGGGCAACATGGGGGAAGTACTGAAGCTTTCTTT
V: TRBV18
J: TRBJ1-1
size: .
D: .

CDR3: CASSDGGSYNEQFF
DNA: TGTGCCAGCAGTGATGGGGGTTCCTACAATGAGCAGTTCTTC
V: TRBV6-1
J: TRBJ2-1
size: .
D: .

CDR3: CASSFGGNTDTQYF
DNA: TGCGCCAGCAGCTTTGGGGGTAACACAGATACGCAGTATTTT
V: TRBV5-1
J: TRBJ2-3
size: .
D: .

CDR3: CASSDRTYGYTF
DNA: TGTGCCAGTAGCGACAGAACTTATGGCTACACCTTC
V: TRBV19
J: TRBJ1-2
size: once
D: .

CDR3: CASSELGTGDGAFF
DNA: TGCGCCAGCAGTGAGCTAGGGACAGGGGACGGAGCTTTCTTT
V: TRBV10-2
J: TRBJ1-1
size: .
D: TRBD1

CDR3: CAIKGGNSDTQYF
DNA: TGTGCCATCAAGGGGGGAAATTCAGATACGCAGTATTTT
V: TRBV5-4
J: TRBJ2-3
size: .
D: .

CDR3: CASSASGADTQYF
DNA: TGCGCCAGCAGTGCTAGCGGTGCAGATACGCAGTATTTT
V: TRBV5-1
J: TRBJ2-3
size: .
D: TRBD2

CDR3: CASSLVGRGMNTEAFF
DNA: TGCGCCAGCAGTCTAGTAGGGAGGGGAATGAACACTGAAGCTTTCTTT
V: TRBV4-1
J: TRBJ1-1
size: .
D: .

CDR3: CASSASETQYF
DNA: TGTGCCAGCAGCGCCTCCGAGACCCAGTACTTC
V: TRBV5-4
J: TRBJ2-5
size: .
D: .

CDR3: CASSVTGQETQYF
DNA: TGTGCCAGCAGCGTTACGGGCCAAGAGACCCAGTACTTC
V: TRBV9
J: TRBJ2-5
size: .
D: .

CDR3: CASSLGTGGTGELFF
DNA: TGTGCCAGCAGCTTGGGGACAGGGGGCACCGGGGAGCTGTTTTTT
V: TRBV5-5
J: TRBJ2-2
size: .
D: TRBD1